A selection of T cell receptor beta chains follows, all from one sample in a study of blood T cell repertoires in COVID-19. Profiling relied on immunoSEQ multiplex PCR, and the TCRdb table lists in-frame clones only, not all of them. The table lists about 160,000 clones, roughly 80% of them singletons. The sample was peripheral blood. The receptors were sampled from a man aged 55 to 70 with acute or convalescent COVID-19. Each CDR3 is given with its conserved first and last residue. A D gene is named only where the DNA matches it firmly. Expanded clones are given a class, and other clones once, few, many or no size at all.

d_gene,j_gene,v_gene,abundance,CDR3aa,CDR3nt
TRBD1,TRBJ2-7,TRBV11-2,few,CASSSTGAYEQYF,TGTGCCAGCAGCTCCACAGGGGCCTACGAGCAGTACTTC
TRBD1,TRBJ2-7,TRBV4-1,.,CASSRTGQGPYEQYF,TGCGCCAGCAGCCGGACGGGACAGGGCCCCTACGAGCAGTACTTC
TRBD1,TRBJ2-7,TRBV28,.,CASSDIRQGANYEQYF,TGTGCCAGCAGTGACATACGACAGGGGGCAAACTACGAGCAGTACTTC
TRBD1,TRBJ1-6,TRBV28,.,CASSTRQGAWSPLHF,TGTGCCAGCAGTACCCGACAGGGGGCATGGTCACCCCTCCACTTT
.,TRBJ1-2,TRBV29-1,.,CSVENRQIYGYTF,TGCAGCGTTGAAAACCGACAGATCTATGGCTACACCTTC
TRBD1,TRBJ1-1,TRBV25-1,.,CASSFGTANTEAFF,TGTGCCAGCAGTTTTGGGACAGCGAACACTGAAGCTTTCTTT
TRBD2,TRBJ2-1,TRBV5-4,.,CASSPMGGIYNEQFF,TGTGCCAGCAGCCCAATGGGGGGGATCTACAATGAGCAGTTCTTC
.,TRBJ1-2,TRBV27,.,CASSLGLNYGYTF,TGTGCCAGCAGTTTAGGACTCAACTATGGCTACACCTTC
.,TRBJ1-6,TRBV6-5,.,CASRDLGDNSPLHF,TGTGCCAGCAGAGACCTAGGGGATAATTCACCCCTCCACTTT
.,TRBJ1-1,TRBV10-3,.,CAISRGGPEAFF,TGTGCCATCAGTCGAGGGGGACCTGAAGCTTTCTTT
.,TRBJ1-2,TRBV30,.,CAWGTQGSPLYTF,TGTGCCTGGGGGACACAGGGTTCCCCCCTCTACACCTTC
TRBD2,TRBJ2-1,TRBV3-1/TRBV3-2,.,CASSQDEEWGTSPFF,TGTGCCAGCAGCCAAGACGAAGAGTGGGGGACTAGCCCGTTCTTC
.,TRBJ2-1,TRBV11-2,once,CASSFTVYNEQFF,TGTGCCAGCAGCTTCACGGTGTACAATGAGCAGTTCTTC
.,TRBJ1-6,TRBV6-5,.,CASSYGVPGGSPLHF,TGTGCCAGCAGTTACGGTGTCCCGGGAGGGTCACCCCTCCACTTT
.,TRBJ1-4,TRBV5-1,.,CASSLQGDNEKLFF,TGCGCCAGCAGCTTGCAGGGTGATAATGAAAAACTGTTTTTT
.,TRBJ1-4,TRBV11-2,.,CASSLTGRTNEKLFF,TGTGCCAGCAGCTTAACAGGGCGGACTAATGAAAAACTGTTTTTT
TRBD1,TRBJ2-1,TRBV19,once,CASSMTGSEQFF,TGTGCCAGTAGTATGACAGGGTCGGAGCAGTTCTTC
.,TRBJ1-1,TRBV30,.,CAWSREFEAFF,TGTGCCTGGAGTCGGGAGTTTGAAGCTTTCTTT
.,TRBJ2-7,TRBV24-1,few,CATSDTGQEQYF,TGTGCCACCAGTGACACAGGACAGGAGCAGTACTTC
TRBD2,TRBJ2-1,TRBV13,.,CASSLRRTSNDNEQFF,TGTGCCAGCAGCTTGAGGAGGACTAGCAATGACAATGAGCAGTTCTTC
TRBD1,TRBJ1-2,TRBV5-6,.,CASSLVTGGYGYTF,TGTGCCAGCAGCTTAGTGACAGGGGGATATGGCTACACCTTC
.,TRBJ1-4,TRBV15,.,CATSRGGEKLFF,TGTGCCACCAGCAGGGGAGGAGAAAAACTGTTTTTT
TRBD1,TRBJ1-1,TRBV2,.,CASRRTGGIRGTEAFF,TGTGCCAGCAGGAGGACAGGGGGCATAAGGGGGACTGAAGCTTTCTTT
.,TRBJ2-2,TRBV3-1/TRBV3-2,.,CASSQGTVTNTGELFF,TGTGCCAGCAGCCAAGGGACTGTAACGAACACCGGGGAGCTGTTTTTT
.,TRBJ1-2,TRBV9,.,CASSEDRIANYGYTF,TGTGCCAGCAGCGAAGACAGGATAGCTAACTATGGCTACACCTTC
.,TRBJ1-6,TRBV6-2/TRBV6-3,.,CASSPTGRSPLHF,TGTGCCAGCAGTCCGACAGGTCGTTCACCCCTCCACTTT
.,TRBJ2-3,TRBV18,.,CASLRGQGTDTQYF,TGTGCCAGCTTAAGAGGGCAGGGCACAGATACGCAGTATTTT
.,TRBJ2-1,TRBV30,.,CAWSVSWGGASDNEQFF,TGTGCCTGGAGTGTAAGCTGGGGGGGGGCTTCCGACAATGAGCAGTTCTTC
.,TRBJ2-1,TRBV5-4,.,CASSFVGGHSYNEQFF,TGTGCCAGCAGTTTTGTGGGGGGGCACTCCTACAATGAGCAGTTCTTC
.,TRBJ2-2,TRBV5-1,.,CASSLGEFGELFF,TGCGCCAGCAGCTTGGGCGAGTTCGGGGAGCTGTTTTTT
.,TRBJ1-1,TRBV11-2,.,CASSLDPTGEAFF,TGTGCCAGCAGCTTAGATCCTACAGGGGAAGCTTTCTTT
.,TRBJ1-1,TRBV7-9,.,CASSFTQDTEAFF,TGTGCCAGCAGCTTTACACAGGACACTGAAGCTTTCTTT
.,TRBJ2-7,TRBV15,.,CATSRSELYEQYF,TGTGCCACCAGCAGGTCGGAGCTCTACGAGCAGTACTTC
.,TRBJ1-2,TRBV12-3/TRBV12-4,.,CASSENRYGYTF,TGTGCCAGCAGTGAGAACAGATATGGCTACACCTTC
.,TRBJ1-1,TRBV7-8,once,CASRDTVLGNTEAFF,TGTGCCAGCAGAGACACAGTTTTGGGGAACACTGAAGCTTTCTTT
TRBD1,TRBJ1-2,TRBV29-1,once,CSVETGTGGGYTF,TGCAGCGTTGAAACCGGGACAGGGGGCGGCTACACCTTC
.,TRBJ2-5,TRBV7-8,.,CASSVQGGRETQYF,TGTGCCAGCAGCGTACAGGGGGGGCGAGAGACCCAGTACTTC
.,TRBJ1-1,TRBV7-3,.,CASSLGRGPEAFF,TGTGCCAGCAGCTTAGGTCGAGGGCCTGAAGCTTTCTTT
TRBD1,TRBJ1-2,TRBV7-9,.,CASSSGTAGPGYTF,TGTGCCAGCAGCTCCGGGACAGCCGGGCCGGGCTACACCTTC
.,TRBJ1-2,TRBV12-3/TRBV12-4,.,CASSPTGYGYTF,TGTGCCAGCAGCCCTACAGGTTATGGCTACACCTTC
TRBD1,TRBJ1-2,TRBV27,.,CASRVNRGYGYTF,TGTGCCAGCAGAGTTAACAGGGGCTATGGCTACACCTTC
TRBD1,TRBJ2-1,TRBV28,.,CASSSTGGYIDEQFF,TGTGCCAGCAGTTCGACAGGGGGCTACATCGATGAGCAGTTCTTC
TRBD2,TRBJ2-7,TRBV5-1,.,CASSGGSSYEQYF,TGCGCCAGCTCGGGAGGGAGTTCCTACGAGCAGTACTTC
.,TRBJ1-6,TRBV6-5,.,CASSYRGYNSPLHF,TGTGCCAGCAGTTACAGGGGCTATAATTCACCCCTCCACTTT
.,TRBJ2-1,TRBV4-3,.,CASSQESLASEAYNEQFF,TGCGCCAGCAGCCAAGAAAGCCTCGCTAGCGAAGCCTACAATGAGCAGTTCTTC
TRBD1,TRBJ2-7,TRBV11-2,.,CASSLDQGQPYEQYF,TGTGCCAGCAGCTTAGATCAGGGACAGCCCTACGAGCAGTACTTC
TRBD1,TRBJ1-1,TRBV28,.,CASSSTGGKSTEAFF,TGTGCCAGCAGTTCGACAGGGGGCAAAAGCACTGAAGCTTTCTTT
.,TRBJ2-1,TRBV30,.,CAWSGSGSYNEQFF,TGTGCCTGGAGTGGTTCCGGCTCCTACAATGAGCAGTTCTTC
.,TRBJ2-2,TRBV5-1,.,CASSLLQGTGELFF,TGCGCCAGCAGCCTCCTACAGGGCACCGGGGAGCTGTTTTTT
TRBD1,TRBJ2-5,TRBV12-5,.,CASGLGSTGGFETQYF,TGTGCTAGTGGTTTGGGAAGCACAGGGGGCTTTGAGACCCAGTACTTC
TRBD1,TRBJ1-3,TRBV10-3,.,CAISGGTVAGNTIYF,TGTGCCATCAGCGGTGGGACAGTAGCTGGAAACACCATATATTTT
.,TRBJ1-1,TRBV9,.,CATSDRPAGAEAFF,TGTGCCACCTCCGACAGACCGGCGGGAGCTGAAGCTTTCTTT
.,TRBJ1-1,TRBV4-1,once,CASSQDEGTRTEAFF,TGCGCCAGCAGCCAAGATGAGGGGACACGCACTGAAGCTTTCTTT